This is a list of T cell receptor beta chains from one sample in a study of T cell repertoires in cytomegalovirus infection. For these receptors, no antigen is known. TCRdb called the reads again in MiXCR, with one record for every CDR3 protein. The repertoire holds around 500,000 distinct CDR3 sequences, with approximately 42% as singletons. Specimen: cultured PBMCs, collected from culture after CMV antigen stimulation. Receptor source: a human donor in good health (CMV status not recorded). Some clones in this sample may be carry-over from other donors' samples. Each CDR3 is given with its conserved first and last residue. A D gene is named only where the DNA matches it firmly. Not all rows give a size; the values are once, few, many and, for expanded clones, a class.

v_call,d_call,j_call,clone_size,cdr3_nt,cdr3_aa
TRBV7-9,-,TRBJ1-1,-,TGTGCCAGCAGCTTGAGGGATAGAGAAGCTTTCTTT,CASSLRDREAFF
TRBV6-1,TRBD1,TRBJ1-3,once,TGTGCCAGCAGCTCGGACAGGGTTTCTTTGGGTAACACCATATATTTT,CASSSDRVSLGNTIYF
TRBV5-4,TRBD1,TRBJ1-1,-,TGTGCCAGCAGTCCGACAGGGGTTAACACTGAAGCTTTCTTT,CASSPTGVNTEAFF
TRBV7-2,-,TRBJ2-1,few,TGTGCCAGCAGCTTAGCGGGCAGTCCGAACAATGAGCAGTTCTTC,CASSLAGSPNNEQFF
TRBV7-8,-,TRBJ2-5,few,TGTGCCAGCAGCTCCCCCGAGACCCAGTACTTC,CASSSPETQYF
TRBV11-2,-,TRBJ2-5,-,TGTGCCAGCATCCCCGGGCGTGGATCCCAAGAGACCCAGTACTTC,CASIPGRGSQETQYF
TRBV7-2,-,TRBJ1-5,few,TGTGCCAGCAGCTTTTCTCAGGGGAACTTACAGCCCCAGCATTTT,CASSFSQGNLQPQHF
TRBV5-5,-,TRBJ2-3,-,TGTGCCAGCAGCTTGGCCTCAGGACACAGCACAGATACGCAGTATTTT,CASSLASGHSTDTQYF
TRBV7-2,TRBD2,TRBJ2-3,few,TGTGCCAGCAGCTTAATCACGGGGGGGGAAGACACAGATACGCAGTATTTT,CASSLITGGEDTDTQYF
TRBV7-2,-,TRBJ2-7,many,TGTGCCAGCAGCTTTAAGGGCACACTCGAGCAGTACTTC,CASSFKGTLEQYF
TRBV7-2,-,TRBJ1-1,-,TGTGCCAGCAGCTTAGCGATGAGAACTGAAGCTTTCTTT,CASSLAMRTEAFF
TRBV4-1,-,TRBJ1-2,-,TGCGCCAGCAGCCAAGGGCTCGGGCGGACAGATTATGGCTACACCTTC,CASSQGLGRTDYGYTF
TRBV27,-,TRBJ2-5,-,TGTGCCAGCAGTTTAAGAGGCAGGGATGAGGAGACCCAGTACTTC,CASSLRGRDEETQYF
TRBV19,-,TRBJ1-1,-,TGTGCCAGTAGTCCTGGACGGAGCTCCATGAACACTGAAGCTTTCTTT,CASSPGRSSMNTEAFF
TRBV7-9,-,TRBJ1-2,-,TGTGCCAGCAGCCAAGACCGGGTCTCTAACTATGGCTACACCTTC,CASSQDRVSNYGYTF
TRBV6-6,-,TRBJ1-2,-,TGTGCCAGCAGTTATGGTCAGCAGTATGGCTACACCTTC,CASSYGQQYGYTF
TRBV20-1,TRBD2,TRBJ2-1,-,TGCAGTGCTCTAGGCACCTCAGCGGGAGCGTACAATGAGCAGTTCTTC,CSALGTSAGAYNEQFF
TRBV7-7,TRBD2,TRBJ2-7,few,TGTGCCAGCAGCTTGAGGGCGGGAGAGGCCTACGAGCAGTACTTC,CASSLRAGEAYEQYF
TRBV19,TRBD2,TRBJ2-3,-,TGTGCCAGTAGTTTTCTCGGGGGGGCAGATACGCAGTATTTT,CASSFLGGADTQYF
TRBV7-2,TRBD1,TRBJ1-4,few,TGTGCCAGCAGCCCTTTCCCACAGGGGGCGAATGAAAAACTGTTTTTT,CASSPFPQGANEKLFF
TRBV7-2,TRBD2,TRBJ2-1,many,TGTGCCAGCAGCCGCGCCCTAGCGGGGGGGCGCGAAAATGAGCAGTTCTTC,CASSRALAGGRENEQFF
TRBV4-1,-,TRBJ2-5,-,TGCGCCAGCAGCCAGGGGGGCCGCGTAGGGAGACTTCAAGAGACCCAGTACTTC,CASSQGGRVGRLQETQYF
TRBV7-9,-,TRBJ2-5,-,TGTGCCAGCAGCCGCTTAGAAGCGGGACCCAGGGGGACCCAGTACTTC,CASSRLEAGPRGTQYF
TRBV27,-,TRBJ1-2,-,TGTGCCAGCAGCTTCGGGAGTGGTTTTGTGGGCTACACCTTC,CASSFGSGFVGYTF
TRBV12-3/TRBV12-4,-,TRBJ1-6,-,TGTGCCAGCGGGGGGGACCAGGGAACAGTTTCACCCCTCCACTTT,CASGGDQGTVSPLHF
TRBV4-3,TRBD2,TRBJ2-2,-,TGCGCCAGCAGCCGGGGAGCGGGAGGTGGAAACACCGGGGAGCTGTTTTTT,CASSRGAGGGNTGELFF
TRBV7-6,TRBD1,TRBJ2-7,-,TGTGCCAGCAGCTTAGTGGATGGACAGGGAAGCTACGAGCAGTACTTC,CASSLVDGQGSYEQYF
TRBV7-9,TRBD1,TRBJ2-5,-,TGTGCCAGCAGCCCCAGGGGGAGCACGGAGGAGACCCAGTACTTC,CASSPRGSTEETQYF
TRBV7-2,-,TRBJ1-4,few,TGTGCCAGCAGCGTCCAGACAGGAGACCTTAATGAAAAACTGTTTTTT,CASSVQTGDLNEKLFF
TRBV12-3/TRBV12-4,-,TRBJ1-1,-,TGTGCCAGCAGTTTATTTCAGGGGAACACTGAAGCTTTCTTT,CASSLFQGNTEAFF
TRBV7-2,-,TRBJ2-7,-,TGTGCCAGCAGCTTAGCCACGGCGGAGCAGTACTTC,CASSLATAEQYF
TRBV7-8,TRBD2,TRBJ2-1,-,TGTGCCAGCAGCTTATATTTCGGGAGGGAGGGCAATGAGCAGTTCTTC,CASSLYFGREGNEQFF
TRBV6-6,TRBD1,TRBJ1-2,few,TGTGCCAGCAGCGGGACAGGGGGCGACTATGGCTACACCTTC,CASSGTGGDYGYTF
TRBV3-1,-,TRBJ1-5,-,TGTGCCAGCAGCCAAGCAAGGATCAATCAGCCCCAGCATTTT,CASSQARINQPQHF
TRBV5-1,-,TRBJ2-3,-,TGCGCCAGCAGCTTGGGAGCCCAGGGAAATACGCAGTATTTT,CASSLGAQGNTQYF
TRBV11-2,-,TRBJ2-4,-,TGTGCCAGCAGCTTGCCGACTAGGGAAAACATTCAGTACTTC,CASSLPTRENIQYF
TRBV7-2,-,TRBJ1-5,-,TGTGCCAGCAGCCCAATCGCCTGGGTCGAAGCGGGGCCCCAGCATTTT,CASSPIAWVEAGPQHF
TRBV5-6,TRBD2,TRBJ2-1,few,TGTGCCAGCAGCTTAATCGCGGGGGGGCGGGTCAATGAGCAGTTCTTC,CASSLIAGGRVNEQFF
TRBV6-2/TRBV6-3,-,TRBJ2-7,few,TGTGCCAGCAGAAGGTTTCAGTTGGAGCAGTACTTC,CASRRFQLEQYF
TRBV6-2/TRBV6-3,-,TRBJ2-2,few,TGTGCCAGCAGAAGACGCGTCGGGCTGAACACCGGGGAGCTGTTTTTT,CASRRRVGLNTGELFF
TRBV7-9,-,TRBJ1-1,-,TGTGCCAGCAGCGCGTCAACAGGGATCGCTGAAGCTTTCTTT,CASSASTGIAEAFF
TRBV12-3/TRBV12-4,-,TRBJ2-3,-,TGTGCCAGCAGTCCACCGGAACTAGCAGATACGCAGTATTTT,CASSPPELADTQYF
TRBV27,TRBD1,TRBJ2-2,-,TGTGCCAGCAGTCCGCGGACAGGCCTCGGTCCCGGGGAGCTGTTTTTT,CASSPRTGLGPGELFF
TRBV7-3,-,TRBJ1-2,few,TGTGCCAGCAGCTTAGTTGGGGACTATGGCTACACCTTC,CASSLVGDYGYTF
TRBV7-9,-,TRBJ1-2,-,TGTGCCAGCAGCTTAGCCGGACGGGAGAACTATGGCTACACCTTC,CASSLAGRENYGYTF
TRBV5-1,-,TRBJ2-3,few,TGCGCCAGCAGCTTGGGGGGCTTTGATACGCAGTATTTT,CASSLGGFDTQYF
TRBV19,-,TRBJ1-5,few,TGTGCCAGTAGCCCTACAGGGAGCAGCAATCAGCCCCAGCATTTT,CASSPTGSSNQPQHF
TRBV27,-,TRBJ2-7,-,TGTGCCAGCAGTCTGACGCCTACATCGGAGCAGTACTTC,CASSLTPTSEQYF
TRBV6-6,TRBD2,TRBJ2-1,-,TGTGCCAGCACCTATCAATCGTTTAGCGGGAGTGTCAAAGGCTACAATGAGCAGTTCTTC,CASTYQSFSGSVKGYNEQFF
TRBV7-9,TRBD1,TRBJ2-1,few,TGTGCCAGCAGCGAACCGGGACAGGGCAATGAGCAGTTCTTC,CASSEPGQGNEQFF
TRBV7-2,-,TRBJ2-7,-,TGTGCCAGCAGCCTTCGGGGGTTCTCCTACGAGCAGTACTTC,CASSLRGFSYEQYF
TRBV2,-,TRBJ1-6,-,TGTGCCAGCATCCGAGGGCTTTATAATTCACCCCTCCACTTT,CASIRGLYNSPLHF
TRBV11-3,-,TRBJ1-1,-,TGTGCCAGCAGCTTAGAAATGGGCGCTGAAGCTTTCTTT,CASSLEMGAEAFF
TRBV19,TRBD1,TRBJ2-5,-,TGTGCCAGCTTCCCGGACAGGGTAAAGACCCAGTACTTC,CASFPDRVKTQYF
TRBV27,-,TRBJ1-4,-,TGTGCCAGCAGCCGTGGGGGGAACATTAATGAAAAACTGTTTTTT,CASSRGGNINEKLFF